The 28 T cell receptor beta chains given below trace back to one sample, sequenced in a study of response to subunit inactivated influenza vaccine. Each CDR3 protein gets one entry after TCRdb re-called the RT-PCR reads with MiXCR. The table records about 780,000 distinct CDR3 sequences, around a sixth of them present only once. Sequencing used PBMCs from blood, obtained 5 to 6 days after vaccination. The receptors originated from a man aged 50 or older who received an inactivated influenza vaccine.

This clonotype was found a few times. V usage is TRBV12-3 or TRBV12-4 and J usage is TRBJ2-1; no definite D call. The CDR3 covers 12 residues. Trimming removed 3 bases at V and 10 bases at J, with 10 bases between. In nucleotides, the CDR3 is TGTGCCAGCAGTTTGGCGCGGCCCGAGCAGTTCTTC. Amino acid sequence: CASSLARPEQFF.

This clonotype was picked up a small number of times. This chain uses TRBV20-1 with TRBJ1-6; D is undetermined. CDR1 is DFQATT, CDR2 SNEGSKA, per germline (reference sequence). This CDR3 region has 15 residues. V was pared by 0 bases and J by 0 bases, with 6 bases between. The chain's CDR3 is CSARDLGSYNSPLHF. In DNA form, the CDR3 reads TGCAGTGCTAGAGATTTGGGCTCCTATAATTCACCCCTCCACTTT.

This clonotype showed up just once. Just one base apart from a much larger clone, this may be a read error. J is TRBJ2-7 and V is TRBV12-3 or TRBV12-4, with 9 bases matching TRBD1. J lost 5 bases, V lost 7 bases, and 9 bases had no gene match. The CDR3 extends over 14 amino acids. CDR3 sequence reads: CASTVTGGWDEQYF. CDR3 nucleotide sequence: TGTGCCAGCACCGTAACAGGGGGCTGGGACGAGCAGTACTTC.

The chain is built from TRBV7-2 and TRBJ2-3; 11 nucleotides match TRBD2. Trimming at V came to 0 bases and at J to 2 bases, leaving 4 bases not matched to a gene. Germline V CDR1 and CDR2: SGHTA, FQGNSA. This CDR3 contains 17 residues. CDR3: CASSLAASGGPTDTQYF. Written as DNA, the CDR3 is TGTGCCAGCAGCTTAGCTGCTAGCGGGGGGCCCACAGATACGCAGTATTTT.

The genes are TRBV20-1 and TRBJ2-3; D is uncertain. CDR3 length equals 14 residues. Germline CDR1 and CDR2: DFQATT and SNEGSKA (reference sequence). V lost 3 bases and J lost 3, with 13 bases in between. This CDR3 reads CSARISGKTDTQYF. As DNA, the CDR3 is TGCAGTGCTAGGATAAGTGGGAAGACAGATACGCAGTATTTT.

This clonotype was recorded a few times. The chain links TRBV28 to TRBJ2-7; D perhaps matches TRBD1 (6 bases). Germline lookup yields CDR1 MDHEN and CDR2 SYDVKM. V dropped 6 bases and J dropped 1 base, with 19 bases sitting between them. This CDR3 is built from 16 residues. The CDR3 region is CASRGDSGTYSYEQYF. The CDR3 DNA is TGTGCCAGCAGAGGGGATTCCGGGACATATTCCTACGAGCAGTACTTC. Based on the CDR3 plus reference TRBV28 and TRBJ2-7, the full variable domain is DVKVTQSSRYLVKRTGEKVFLECVQDMDHENMFWYRQDPGLGLRLIYFSYDVKMKEKGDIPEGYSVSREKKERFSLILESASTNQTSMYLCASRGDSGTYSYEQYFGPGTRLTVT.

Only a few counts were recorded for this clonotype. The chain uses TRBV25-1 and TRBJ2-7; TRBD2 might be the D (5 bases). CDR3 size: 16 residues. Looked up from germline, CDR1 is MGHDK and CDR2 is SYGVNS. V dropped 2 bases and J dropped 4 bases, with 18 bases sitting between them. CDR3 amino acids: CASSEIGRGAAYEQYF. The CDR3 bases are TGTGCCAGCAGTGAAATTGGCCGAGGAGCGGCTTACGAGCAGTACTTC.

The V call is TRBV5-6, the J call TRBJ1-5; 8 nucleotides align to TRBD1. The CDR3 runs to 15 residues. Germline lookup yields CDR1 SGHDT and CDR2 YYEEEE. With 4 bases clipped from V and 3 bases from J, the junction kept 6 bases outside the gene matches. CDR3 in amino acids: CASSIRDRLNQPQHF. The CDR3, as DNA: TGTGCCAGCAGCATCCGGGACAGGCTCAATCAGCCCCAGCATTTT.

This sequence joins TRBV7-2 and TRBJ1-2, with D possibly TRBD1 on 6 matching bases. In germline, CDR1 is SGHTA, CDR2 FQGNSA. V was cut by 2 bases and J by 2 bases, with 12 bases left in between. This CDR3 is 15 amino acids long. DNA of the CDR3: TGTGCCAGCAGCTTAATTCCAGGGGAAAACTATGGCTACACCTTC. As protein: CASSLIPGENYGYTF.

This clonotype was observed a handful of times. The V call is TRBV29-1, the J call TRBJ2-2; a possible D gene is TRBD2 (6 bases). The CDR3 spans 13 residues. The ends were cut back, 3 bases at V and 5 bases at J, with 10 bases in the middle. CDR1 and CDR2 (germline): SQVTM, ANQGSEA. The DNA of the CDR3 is TGCAGCGTTGATCTGAGCGGGACCGGGGAGCTGTTTTTT. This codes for CSVDLSGTGELFF.

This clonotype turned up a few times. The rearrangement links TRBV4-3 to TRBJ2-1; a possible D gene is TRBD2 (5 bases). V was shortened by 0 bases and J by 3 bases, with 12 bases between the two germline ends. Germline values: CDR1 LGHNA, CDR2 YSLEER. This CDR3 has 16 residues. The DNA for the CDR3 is TGCGCCAGCAGCCAAGAATTCACGGGGTTCTACAATGAGCAGTTCTTC. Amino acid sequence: CASSQEFTGFYNEQFF.

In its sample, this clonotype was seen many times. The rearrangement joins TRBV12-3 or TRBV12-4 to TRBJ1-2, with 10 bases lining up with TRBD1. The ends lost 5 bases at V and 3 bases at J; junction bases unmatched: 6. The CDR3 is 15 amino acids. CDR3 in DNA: TGTGCCAGCAGTGTGTGGACAGGGGGGTACTATGGCTACACCTTC. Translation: CASSVWTGGYYGYTF.

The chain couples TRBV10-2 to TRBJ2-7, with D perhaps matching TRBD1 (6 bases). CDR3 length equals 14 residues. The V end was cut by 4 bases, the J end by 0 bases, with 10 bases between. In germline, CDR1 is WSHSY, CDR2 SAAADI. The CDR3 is CASSVTGTSYEQYF. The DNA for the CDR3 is TGCGCCAGCAGTGTGACAGGAACCTCCTACGAGCAGTACTTC.

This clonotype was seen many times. The CDR3 sequence: CSAPGVGYGYTF. CDR3 sequence (DNA): TGCAGTGCCCCCGGGGTAGGCTATGGCTACACCTTC. The J gene is TRBJ1-2, the V gene TRBV20-1; unclear D gene. The germline V gene encodes CDR1 DFQATT and CDR2 SNEGSKA (reference sequence). This CDR3 comprises 12 residues. Trimming took 6 bases from V and 4 from J, leaving 12 bases between them.

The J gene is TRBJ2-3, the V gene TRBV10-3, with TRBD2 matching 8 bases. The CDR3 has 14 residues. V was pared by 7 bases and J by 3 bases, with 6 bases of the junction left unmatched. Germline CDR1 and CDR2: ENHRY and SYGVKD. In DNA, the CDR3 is TGTGCCATCAATCCGGGACTAGAGACAGATACGCAGTATTTT. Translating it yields CAINPGLETDTQYF.

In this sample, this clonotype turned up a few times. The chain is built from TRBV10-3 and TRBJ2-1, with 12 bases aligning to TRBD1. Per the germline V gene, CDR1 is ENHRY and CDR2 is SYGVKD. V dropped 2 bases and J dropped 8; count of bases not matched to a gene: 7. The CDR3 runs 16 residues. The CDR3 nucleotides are TGTGCCATCAGTGAGCCGGGACAGGGGGCGGTGGATGAGCAGTTCTTC. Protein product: CAISEPGQGAVDEQFF.

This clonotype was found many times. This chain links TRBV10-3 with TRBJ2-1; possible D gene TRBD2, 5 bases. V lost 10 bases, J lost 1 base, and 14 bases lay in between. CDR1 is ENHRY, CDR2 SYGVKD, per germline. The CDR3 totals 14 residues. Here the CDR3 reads CATNSRDSYNEQFF. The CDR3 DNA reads TGTGCCACTAACTCGAGGGATTCCTACAATGAGCAGTTCTTC.

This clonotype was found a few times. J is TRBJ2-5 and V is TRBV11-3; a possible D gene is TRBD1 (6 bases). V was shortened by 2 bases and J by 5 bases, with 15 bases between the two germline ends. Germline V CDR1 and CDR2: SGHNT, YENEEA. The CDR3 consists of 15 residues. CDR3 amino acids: CASSLSSQGKETQYF. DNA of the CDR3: TGTGCCAGCAGCTTAAGTTCTCAGGGGAAGGAGACCCAGTACTTC.

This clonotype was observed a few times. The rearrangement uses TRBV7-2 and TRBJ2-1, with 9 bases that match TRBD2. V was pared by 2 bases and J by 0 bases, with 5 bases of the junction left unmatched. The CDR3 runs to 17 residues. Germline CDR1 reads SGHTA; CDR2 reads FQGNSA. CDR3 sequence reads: CASSLMAGGSSYNEQFF. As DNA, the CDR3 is TGTGCCAGCAGCTTAATGGCGGGGGGGAGCTCCTACAATGAGCAGTTCTTC.

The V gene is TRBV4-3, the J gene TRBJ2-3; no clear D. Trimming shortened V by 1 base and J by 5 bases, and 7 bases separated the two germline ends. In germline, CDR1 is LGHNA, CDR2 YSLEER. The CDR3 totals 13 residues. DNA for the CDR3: TGCGCCAGCAGCCAAGGACCGAAAGATACGCAGTATTTT. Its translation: CASSQGPKDTQYF.

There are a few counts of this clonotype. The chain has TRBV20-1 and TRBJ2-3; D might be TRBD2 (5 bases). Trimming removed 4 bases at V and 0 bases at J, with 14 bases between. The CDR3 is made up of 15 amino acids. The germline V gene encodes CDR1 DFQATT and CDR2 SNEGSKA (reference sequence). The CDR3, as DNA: TGCAGTGCTAAGCGGAGTGGACGTAGCACAGATACGCAGTATTTT. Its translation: CSAKRSGRSTDTQYF.

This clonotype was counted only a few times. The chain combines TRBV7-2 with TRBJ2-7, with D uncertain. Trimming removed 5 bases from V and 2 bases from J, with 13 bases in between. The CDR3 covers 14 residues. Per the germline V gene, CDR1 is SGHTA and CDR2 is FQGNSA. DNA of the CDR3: TGTGCCAGCAGCCCCCCCGGGCGGCCCTACGAGCAGTACTTC. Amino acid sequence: CASSPPGRPYEQYF.

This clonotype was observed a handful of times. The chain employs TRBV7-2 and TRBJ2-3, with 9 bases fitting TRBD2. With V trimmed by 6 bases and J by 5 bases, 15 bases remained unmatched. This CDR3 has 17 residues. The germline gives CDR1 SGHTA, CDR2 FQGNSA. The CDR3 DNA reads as TGTGCCAGCAGGCCCAGGAGTTATGTAGCGGGAGAAGATACGCAGTATTTT. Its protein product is CASRPRSYVAGEDTQYF.

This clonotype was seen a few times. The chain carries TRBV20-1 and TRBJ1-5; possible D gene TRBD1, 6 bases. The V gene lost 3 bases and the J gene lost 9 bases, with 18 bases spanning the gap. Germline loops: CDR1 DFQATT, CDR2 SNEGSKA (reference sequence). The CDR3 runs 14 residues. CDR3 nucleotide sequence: TGCAGTGCTAGTACCGGACAGCCCCGTTCGCCCCAGCATTTT. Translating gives CSASTGQPRSPQHF.

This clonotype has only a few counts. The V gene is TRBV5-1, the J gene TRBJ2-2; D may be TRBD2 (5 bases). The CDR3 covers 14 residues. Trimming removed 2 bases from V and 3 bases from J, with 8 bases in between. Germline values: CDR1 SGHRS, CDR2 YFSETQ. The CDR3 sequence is CASSFNGDTGELFF. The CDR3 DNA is TGCGCCAGCAGCTTTAACGGGGACACCGGGGAGCTGTTTTTT.

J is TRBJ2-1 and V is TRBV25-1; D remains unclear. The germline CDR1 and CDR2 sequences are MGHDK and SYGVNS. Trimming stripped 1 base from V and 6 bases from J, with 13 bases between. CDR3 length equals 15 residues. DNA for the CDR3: TGTGCCAGCAGTGAATTTCGATGGAAGGGCAATGAGCAGTTCTTC. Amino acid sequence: CASSEFRWKGNEQFF. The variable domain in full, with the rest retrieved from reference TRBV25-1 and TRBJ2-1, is EADIYQTPRYLVIGTGKKITLECSQTMGHDKMYWYQQDPGMELHLIHYSYGVNSTEKGDLSSESTVSRIRTEHFPLTLESARPSHTSQYLCASSEFRWKGNEQFFGPGTRLTVL.

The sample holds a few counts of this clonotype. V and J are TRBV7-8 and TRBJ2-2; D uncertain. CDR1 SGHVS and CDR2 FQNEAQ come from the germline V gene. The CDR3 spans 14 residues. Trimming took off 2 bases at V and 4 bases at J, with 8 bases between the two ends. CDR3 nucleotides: TGTGCCAGCAGCTTAAAGAGAGCCACCGGGGAGCTGTTTTTT. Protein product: CASSLKRATGELFF. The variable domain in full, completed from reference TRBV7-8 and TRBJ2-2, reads GAGVSQSPRYKVAKRGQDVALRCDPISGHVSLFWYQQALGQGPEFLTYFQNEAQLDKSGLPSDRFFAERPEGSVSTLKIQRTQQEDSAVYLCASSLKRATGELFFGEGSRLTVL.

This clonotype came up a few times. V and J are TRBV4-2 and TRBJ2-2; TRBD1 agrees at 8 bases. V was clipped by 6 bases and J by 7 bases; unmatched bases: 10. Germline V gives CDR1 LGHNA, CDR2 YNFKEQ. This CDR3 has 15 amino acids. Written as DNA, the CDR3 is TGTGCCAGCAGGACAGGGGATTCATGGGGCGGGGAGCTGTTTTTT. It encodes CASRTGDSWGGELFF.